Included here is one T cell receptor (beta chain) sequence, with context. These data belong to a study of blood T cell repertoires in COVID-19. Study context: Nucleic acid was either cDNA or gDNA, and it came from T cells, B-cell-depleted T cells, or PBMCs.

From germline, CDR1 is SGDLS and CDR2 YYNGEE. The CDR3 extends over 14 amino acids. V shed 0 bases, J shed 6 bases, and the junction held 0 bases outside the gene matches. In the authors' workflow: By means of reference gene primer amplification, nucleated cell counts were estimated. Data came from immunoSEQ multiplex PCR; TCRdb stores just in-frame clones and leaves some out. That table furnishes V, J and clone size, whereas the DNA furnished D and trimming. The sample lists just over 150,000 clones; over 80% were seen once. The receptor's source is a man in his thirties or forties with COVID-19, enrolled during active disease. The sample was peripheral blood. The chain links TRBV9 to TRBJ1-6; TRBD1 matches 7 bases. This CDR3 reads CASSVGQGNSPLHF. The CDR3 region has the DNA TGTGCCAGCAGCGTAGGACAGGGTAATTCACCCCTCCACTTT.